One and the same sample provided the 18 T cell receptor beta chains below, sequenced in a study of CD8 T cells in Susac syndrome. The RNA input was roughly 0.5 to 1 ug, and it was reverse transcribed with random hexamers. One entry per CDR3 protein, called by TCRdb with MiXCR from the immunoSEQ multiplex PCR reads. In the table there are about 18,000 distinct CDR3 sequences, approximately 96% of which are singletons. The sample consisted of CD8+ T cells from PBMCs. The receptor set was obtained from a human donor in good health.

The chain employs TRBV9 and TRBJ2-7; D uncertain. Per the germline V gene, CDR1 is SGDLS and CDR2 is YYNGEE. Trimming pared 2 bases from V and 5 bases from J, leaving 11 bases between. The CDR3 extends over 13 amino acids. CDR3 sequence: CASSVDAVHEQYF. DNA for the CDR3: TGTGCCAGCAGCGTTGACGCTGTTCACGAGCAGTACTTC.

The CDR3 loop reads CASSPDREYSNQPQHF. In DNA, the CDR3 is TGTGCCAGCAGTCCCGACAGGGAGTATAGCAATCAGCCCCAGCATTTT. The chain couples TRBV28 to TRBJ1-5, with 7 bases aligning to TRBD1. CDR1 and CDR2 (germline): MDHEN, SYDVKM. This CDR3 has 16 amino acids. The V and J ends lost 5 bases and 0 bases, in that order; junction bases with no gene match: 7.

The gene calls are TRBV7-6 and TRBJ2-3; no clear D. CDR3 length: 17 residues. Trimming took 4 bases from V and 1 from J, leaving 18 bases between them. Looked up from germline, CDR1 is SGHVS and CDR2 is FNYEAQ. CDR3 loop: CASSSSYRRPGTDTQYF. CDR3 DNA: TGTGCCAGCAGCTCTTCTTACCGGAGACCTGGCACAGATACGCAGTATTTT.

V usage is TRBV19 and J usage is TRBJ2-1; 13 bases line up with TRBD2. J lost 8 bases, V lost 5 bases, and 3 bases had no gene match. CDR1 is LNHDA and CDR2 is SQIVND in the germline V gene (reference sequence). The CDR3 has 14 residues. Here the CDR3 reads CASSGTSGMDEQFF. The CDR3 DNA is TGTGCCAGTAGTGGGACTAGCGGGATGGATGAGCAGTTCTTC.

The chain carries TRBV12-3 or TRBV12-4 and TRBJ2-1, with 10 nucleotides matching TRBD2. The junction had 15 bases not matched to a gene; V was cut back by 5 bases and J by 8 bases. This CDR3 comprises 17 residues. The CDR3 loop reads CASSPIPEREGPDEQFF. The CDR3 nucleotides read TGTGCCAGCAGTCCGATACCCGAGCGGGAGGGCCCCGATGAGCAGTTCTTC.

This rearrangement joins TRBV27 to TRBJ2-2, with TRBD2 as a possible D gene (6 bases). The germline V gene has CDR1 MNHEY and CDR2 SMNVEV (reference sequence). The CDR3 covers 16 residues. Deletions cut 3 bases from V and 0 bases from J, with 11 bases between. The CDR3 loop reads CASSFLAFANTGELFF. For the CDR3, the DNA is TGTGCCAGCAGTTTTCTAGCGTTCGCGAACACCGGGGAGCTGTTTTTT.

CDR3 coding DNA: TGCAGCGTTGCAGGCACGAACACCGGGGAGCTGTTTTTT. Translated, it gives CSVAGTNTGELFF. The rearrangement links TRBV29-1 to TRBJ2-2; D call uncertain. The germline V and J ends were trimmed by 4 bases and 0 bases, with 6 bases remaining between them. This CDR3 has 13 residues. Looked up from germline, CDR1 is SQVTM and CDR2 is ANQGSEA.

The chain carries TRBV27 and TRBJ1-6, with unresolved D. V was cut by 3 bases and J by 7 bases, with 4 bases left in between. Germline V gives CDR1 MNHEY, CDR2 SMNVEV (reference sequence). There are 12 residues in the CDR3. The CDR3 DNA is TGTGCCAGCAGTTTCGGGAATTCACCCCTCCACTTT. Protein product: CASSFGNSPLHF.

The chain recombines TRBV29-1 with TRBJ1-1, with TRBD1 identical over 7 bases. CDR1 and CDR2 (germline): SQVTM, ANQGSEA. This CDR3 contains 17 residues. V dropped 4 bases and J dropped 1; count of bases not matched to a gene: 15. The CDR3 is CSVAPGGEGATNTEAFF. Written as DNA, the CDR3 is TGCAGCGTTGCCCCGGGGGGAGAGGGGGCGACGAACACTGAAGCTTTCTTT.

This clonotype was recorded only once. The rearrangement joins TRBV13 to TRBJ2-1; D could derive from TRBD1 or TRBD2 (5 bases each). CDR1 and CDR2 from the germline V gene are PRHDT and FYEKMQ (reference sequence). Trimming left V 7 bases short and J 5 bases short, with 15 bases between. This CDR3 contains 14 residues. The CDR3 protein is CASTPGTRHNEQFF. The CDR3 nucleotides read TGTGCCAGCACCCCGGGGACCCGACACAATGAGCAGTTCTTC. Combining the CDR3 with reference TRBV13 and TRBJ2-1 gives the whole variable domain AAGVIQSPRHLIKEKRETATLKCYPIPRHDTVYWYQQGPGQDPQFLISFYEKMQSDKGSIPDRFSAQQFSDYHSELNMSSLELGDSALYFCASTPGTRHNEQFFGPGTRLTVL.

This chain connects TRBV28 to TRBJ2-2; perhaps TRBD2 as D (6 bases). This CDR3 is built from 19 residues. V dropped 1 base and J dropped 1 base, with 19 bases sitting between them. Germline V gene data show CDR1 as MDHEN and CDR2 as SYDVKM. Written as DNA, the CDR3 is TGTGCCAGCAGTTTATTTGGGGGGATCGATTCCTTGAACACCGGGGAGCTGTTTTTT. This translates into CASSLFGGIDSLNTGELFF.

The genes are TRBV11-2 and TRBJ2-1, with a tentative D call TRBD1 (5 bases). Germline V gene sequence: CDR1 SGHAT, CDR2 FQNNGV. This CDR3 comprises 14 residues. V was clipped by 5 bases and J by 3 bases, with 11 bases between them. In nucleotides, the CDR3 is TGTGCCAGCAGCCACTGGGGCGGCTACAATGAGCAGTTCTTC. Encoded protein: CASSHWGGYNEQFF.

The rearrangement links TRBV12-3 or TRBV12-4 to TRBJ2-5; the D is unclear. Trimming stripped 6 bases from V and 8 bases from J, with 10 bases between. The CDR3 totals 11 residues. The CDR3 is CASRLGDTQYF. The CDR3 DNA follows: TGTGCCAGCAGGCTCGGTGACACCCAGTACTTC.

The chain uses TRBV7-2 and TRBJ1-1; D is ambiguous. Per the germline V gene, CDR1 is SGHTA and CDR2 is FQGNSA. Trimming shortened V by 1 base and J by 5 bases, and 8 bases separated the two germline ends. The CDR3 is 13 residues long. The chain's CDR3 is CASSLGGRTEAFF. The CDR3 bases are TGTGCCAGCAGCTTAGGAGGTAGAACTGAAGCTTTCTTT.

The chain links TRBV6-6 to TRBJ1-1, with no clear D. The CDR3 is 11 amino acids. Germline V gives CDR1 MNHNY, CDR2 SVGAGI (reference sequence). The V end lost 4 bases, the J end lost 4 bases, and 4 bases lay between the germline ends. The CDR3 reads CASSFSTEAFF. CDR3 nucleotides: TGTGCCAGCAGTTTTAGCACTGAAGCTTTCTTT.

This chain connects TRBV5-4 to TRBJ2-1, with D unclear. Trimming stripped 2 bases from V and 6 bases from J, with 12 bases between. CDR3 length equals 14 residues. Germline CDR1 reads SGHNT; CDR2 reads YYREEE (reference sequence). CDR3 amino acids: CASSFPNPANEQFF. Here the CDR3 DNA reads TGTGCCAGCAGCTTCCCCAACCCGGCCAATGAGCAGTTCTTC.

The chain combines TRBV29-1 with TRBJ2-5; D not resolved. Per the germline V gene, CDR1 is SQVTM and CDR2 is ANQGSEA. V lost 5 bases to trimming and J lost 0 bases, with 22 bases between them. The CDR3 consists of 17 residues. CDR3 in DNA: TGCAGCGTTTTCGGAAATTGGCAGCCACCAGACCAAGAGACCCAGTACTTC. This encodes CSVFGNWQPPDQETQYF.

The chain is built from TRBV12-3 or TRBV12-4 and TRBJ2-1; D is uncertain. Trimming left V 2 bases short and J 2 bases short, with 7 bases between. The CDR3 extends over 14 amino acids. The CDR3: CASSLSAAYNEQFF. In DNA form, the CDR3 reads TGTGCCAGCAGTTTAAGCGCGGCCTACAATGAGCAGTTCTTC.